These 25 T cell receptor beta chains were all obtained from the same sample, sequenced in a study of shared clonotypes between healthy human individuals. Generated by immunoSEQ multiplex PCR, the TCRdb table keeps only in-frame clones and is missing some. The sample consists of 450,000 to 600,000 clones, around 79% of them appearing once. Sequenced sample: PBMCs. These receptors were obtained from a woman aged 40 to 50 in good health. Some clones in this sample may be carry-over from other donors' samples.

The CDR3 nucleotides read TGTGCCAGCTCCCCGGCGGGACAGGGGGCCTTGTGGGGCTACACCTTC. Amino acid sequence: CASSPAGQGALWGYTF. This chain connects TRBV18 to TRBJ1-2, with 12 bases matching TRBD1. The V gene end was trimmed by 6 bases and the J gene end by 8 bases; junction bases not matched to a gene: 13. Germline V lookup: CDR1 KGHSH, CDR2 LQKENI. This CDR3 region has 16 residues. The full variable domain, with the rest looked up from reference TRBV18 and TRBJ1-2, is NAGVMQNPRHLVRRRGQEARLRCSPMKGHSHVYWYRQLPEEGLKFMVYLQKENIIDESGMPKERFSAEFPKEGPSILRIQQVVRGDSAAYFCASSPAGQGALWGYTFGSGTRLTVV.

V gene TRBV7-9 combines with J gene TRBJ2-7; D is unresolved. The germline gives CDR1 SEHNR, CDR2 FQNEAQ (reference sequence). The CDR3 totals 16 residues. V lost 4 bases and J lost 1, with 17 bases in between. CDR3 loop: CASSSNAGPASYEQYF. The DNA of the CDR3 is TGTGCCAGCAGCTCGAACGCCGGGCCCGCGTCCTACGAGCAGTACTTC.

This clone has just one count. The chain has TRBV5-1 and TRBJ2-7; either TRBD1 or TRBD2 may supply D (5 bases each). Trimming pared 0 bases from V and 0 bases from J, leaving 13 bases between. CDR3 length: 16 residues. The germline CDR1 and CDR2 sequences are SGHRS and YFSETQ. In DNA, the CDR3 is TGCGCCAGCAGCTTGGTCCCGGGGACGAGCTCCTACGAGCAGTACTTC. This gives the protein CASSLVPGTSSYEQYF.

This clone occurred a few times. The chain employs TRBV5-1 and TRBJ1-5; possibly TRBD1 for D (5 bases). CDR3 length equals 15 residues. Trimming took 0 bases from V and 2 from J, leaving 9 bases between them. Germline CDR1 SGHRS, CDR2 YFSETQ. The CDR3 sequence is CASSLGAGRNQPQHF. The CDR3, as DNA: TGCGCCAGCAGCTTGGGGGCAGGGCGCAATCAGCCCCAGCATTTT. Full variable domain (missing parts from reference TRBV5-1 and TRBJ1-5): KAGVTQTPRYLIKTRGQQVTLSCSPISGHRSVSWYQQTPGQGLQFLFEYFSETQRNKGNFPGRFSGRQFSNSRSEMNVSTLELGDSALYLCASSLGAGRNQPQHFGDGTRLSIL.

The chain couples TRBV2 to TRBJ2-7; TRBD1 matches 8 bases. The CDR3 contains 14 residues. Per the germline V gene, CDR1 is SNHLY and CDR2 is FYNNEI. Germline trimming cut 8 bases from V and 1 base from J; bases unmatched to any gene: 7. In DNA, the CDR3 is TGTGCCAGCGCCGGGACAGGTCCTTCCTACGAGCAGTACTTC. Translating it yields CASAGTGPSYEQYF.

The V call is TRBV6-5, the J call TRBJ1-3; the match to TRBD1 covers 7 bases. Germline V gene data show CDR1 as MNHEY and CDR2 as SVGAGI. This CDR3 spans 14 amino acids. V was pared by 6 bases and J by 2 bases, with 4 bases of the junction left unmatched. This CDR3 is CASSDRVTGNTIYF. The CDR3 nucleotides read TGTGCCAGCAGCGACAGGGTAACTGGAAACACCATATATTTT.

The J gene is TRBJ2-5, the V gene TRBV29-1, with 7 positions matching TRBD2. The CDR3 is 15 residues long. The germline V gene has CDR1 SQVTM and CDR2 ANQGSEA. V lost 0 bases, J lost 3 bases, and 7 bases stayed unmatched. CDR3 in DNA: TGCAGCGTTGAAGAAGTGGGGGGGAGGGAAGAGACCCAGTACTTC. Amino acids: CSVEEVGGREETQYF.

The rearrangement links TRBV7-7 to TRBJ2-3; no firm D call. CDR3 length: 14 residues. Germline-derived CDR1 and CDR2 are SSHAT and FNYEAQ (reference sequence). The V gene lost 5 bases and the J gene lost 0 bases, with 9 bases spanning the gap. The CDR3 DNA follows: TGTGCCAGCAGCCCAGGCGCCAGCACAGATACGCAGTATTTT. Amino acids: CASSPGASTDTQYF.

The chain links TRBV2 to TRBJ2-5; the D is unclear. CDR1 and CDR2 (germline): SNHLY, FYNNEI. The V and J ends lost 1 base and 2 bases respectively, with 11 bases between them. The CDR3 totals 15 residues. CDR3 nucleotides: TGTGCCAGCAGTGAAGGAACCGACCCGCAAGAGACCCAGTACTTC. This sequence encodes CASSEGTDPQETQYF.

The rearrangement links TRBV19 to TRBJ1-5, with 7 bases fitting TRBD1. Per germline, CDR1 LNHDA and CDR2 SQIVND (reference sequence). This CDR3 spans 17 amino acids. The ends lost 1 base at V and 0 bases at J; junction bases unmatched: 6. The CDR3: CASSIGGTENSNQPQHF. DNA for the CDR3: TGTGCCAGTAGTATAGGGGGGACAGAAAATAGCAATCAGCCCCAGCATTTT.

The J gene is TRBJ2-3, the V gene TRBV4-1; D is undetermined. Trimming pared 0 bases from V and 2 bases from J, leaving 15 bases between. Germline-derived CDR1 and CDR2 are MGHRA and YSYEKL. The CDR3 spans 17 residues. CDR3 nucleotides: TGCGCCAGCAGCCAAGAGGGGAAGGGCTTATCCACAGATACGCAGTATTTT. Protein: CASSQEGKGLSTDTQYF.

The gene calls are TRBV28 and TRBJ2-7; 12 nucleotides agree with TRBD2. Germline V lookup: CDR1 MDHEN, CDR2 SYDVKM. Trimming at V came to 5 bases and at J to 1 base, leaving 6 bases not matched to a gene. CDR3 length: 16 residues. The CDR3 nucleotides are TGTGCCAGCAGTGATGGGACTAGCGGGTTATCCTACGAGCAGTACTTC. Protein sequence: CASSDGTSGLSYEQYF.

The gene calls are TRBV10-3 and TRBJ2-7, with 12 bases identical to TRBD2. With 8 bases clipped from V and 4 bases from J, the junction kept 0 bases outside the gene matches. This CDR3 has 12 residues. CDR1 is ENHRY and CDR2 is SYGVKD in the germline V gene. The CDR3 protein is CAIGTSGYEQYF. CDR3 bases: TGTGCCATCGGGACTAGCGGGTACGAGCAGTACTTC.

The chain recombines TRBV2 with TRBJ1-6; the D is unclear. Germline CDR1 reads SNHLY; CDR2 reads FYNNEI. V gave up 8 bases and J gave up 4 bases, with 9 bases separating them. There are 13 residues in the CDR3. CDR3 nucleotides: TGTGCCAGCCTCCGAGAGTATAATTCACCCCTCCACTTT. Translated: CASLREYNSPLHF.

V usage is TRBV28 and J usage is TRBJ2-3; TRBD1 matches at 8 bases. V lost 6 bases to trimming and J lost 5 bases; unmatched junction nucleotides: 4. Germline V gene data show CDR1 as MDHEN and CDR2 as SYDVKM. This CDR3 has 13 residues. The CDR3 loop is CASSRGQIDTQYF. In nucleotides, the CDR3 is TGTGCCAGCAGCAGGGGGCAGATAGATACGCAGTATTTT.

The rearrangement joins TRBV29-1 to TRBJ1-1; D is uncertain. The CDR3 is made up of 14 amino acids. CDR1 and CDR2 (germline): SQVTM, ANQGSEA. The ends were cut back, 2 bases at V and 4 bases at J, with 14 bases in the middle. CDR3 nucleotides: TGCAGCGTTGAATCCTCAGTAGTCGGCACTGAAGCTTTCTTT. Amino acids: CSVESSVVGTEAFF.

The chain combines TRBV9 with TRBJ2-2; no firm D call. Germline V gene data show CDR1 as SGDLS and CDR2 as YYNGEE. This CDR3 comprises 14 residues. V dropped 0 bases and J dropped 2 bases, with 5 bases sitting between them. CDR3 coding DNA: TGTGCCAGCAGCGTAGTTTTTAACACCGGGGAGCTGTTTTTT. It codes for CASSVVFNTGELFF.

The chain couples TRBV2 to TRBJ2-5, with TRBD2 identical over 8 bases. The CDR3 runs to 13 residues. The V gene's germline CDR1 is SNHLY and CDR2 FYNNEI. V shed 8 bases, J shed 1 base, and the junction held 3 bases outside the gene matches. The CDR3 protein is CASSSGSQETQYF. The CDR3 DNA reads TGTGCCAGCTCAAGCGGGAGCCAAGAGACCCAGTACTTC.

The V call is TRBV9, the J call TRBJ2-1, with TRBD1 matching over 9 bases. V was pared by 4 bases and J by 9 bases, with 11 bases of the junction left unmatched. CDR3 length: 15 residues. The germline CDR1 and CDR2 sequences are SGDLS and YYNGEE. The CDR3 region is CASSSRTGEDSEQFF. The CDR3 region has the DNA TGTGCCAGCAGCTCCCGGACAGGGGAAGACAGTGAGCAGTTCTTC.

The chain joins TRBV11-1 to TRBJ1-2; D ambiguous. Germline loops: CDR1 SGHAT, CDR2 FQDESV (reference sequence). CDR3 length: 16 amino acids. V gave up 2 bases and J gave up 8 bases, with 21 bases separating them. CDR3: CASSLTSSEEEGGYTF. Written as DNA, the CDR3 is TGTGCCAGCAGCTTAACCTCCTCAGAAGAAGAAGGGGGCTACACCTTC.

The CDR3, as DNA: TGTGCCAGCAGCCTTGGACAGGGGGGTGTAGATGAGCAGTTCTTC. It specifies CASSLGQGGVDEQFF. The chain carries TRBV7-6 and TRBJ2-1, with 10 bases aligning to TRBD1. The CDR3 totals 15 residues. Germline lookup yields CDR1 SGHVS and CDR2 FNYEAQ. V shed 5 bases and J 8 bases; nucleotides not matched to a gene: 9.

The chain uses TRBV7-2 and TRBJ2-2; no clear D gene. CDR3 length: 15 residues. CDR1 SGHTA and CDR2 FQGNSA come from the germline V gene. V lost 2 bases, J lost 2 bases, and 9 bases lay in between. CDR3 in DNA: TGTGCCAGCAGCTTATGGGCTAGTAACACCGGGGAGCTGTTTTTT. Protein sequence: CASSLWASNTGELFF.

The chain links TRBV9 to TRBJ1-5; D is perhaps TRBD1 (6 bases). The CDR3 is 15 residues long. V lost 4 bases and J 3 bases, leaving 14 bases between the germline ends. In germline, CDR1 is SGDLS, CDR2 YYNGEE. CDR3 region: CASSRAGEPNQPQHF. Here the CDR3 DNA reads TGTGCCAGCAGCCGCGCAGGGGAACCCAATCAGCCCCAGCATTTT. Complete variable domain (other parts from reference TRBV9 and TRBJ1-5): DSGVTQTPKHLITATGQRVTLRCSPRSGDLSVYWYQQSLDQGLQFLIQYYNGEERAKGNILERFSAQQFPDLHSELNLSSLELGDSALYFCASSRAGEPNQPQHFGDGTRLSIL.

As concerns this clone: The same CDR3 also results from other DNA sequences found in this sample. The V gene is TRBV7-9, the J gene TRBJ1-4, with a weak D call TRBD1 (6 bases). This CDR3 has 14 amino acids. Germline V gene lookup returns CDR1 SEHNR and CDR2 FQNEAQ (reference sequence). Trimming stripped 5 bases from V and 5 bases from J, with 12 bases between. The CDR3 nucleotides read TGTGCCAGCAGCCCGGGACAATTAAATGAAAAACTGTTTTTT. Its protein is CASSPGQLNEKLFF.

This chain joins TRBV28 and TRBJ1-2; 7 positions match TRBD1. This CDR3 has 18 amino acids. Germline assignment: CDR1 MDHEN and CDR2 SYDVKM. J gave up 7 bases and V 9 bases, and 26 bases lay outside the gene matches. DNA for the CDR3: TGTGCCAGTAGGTCATGGGGATCGACAGGGACCATCTCGTCTGGCTACACCTTC. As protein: CASRSWGSTGTISSGYTF.